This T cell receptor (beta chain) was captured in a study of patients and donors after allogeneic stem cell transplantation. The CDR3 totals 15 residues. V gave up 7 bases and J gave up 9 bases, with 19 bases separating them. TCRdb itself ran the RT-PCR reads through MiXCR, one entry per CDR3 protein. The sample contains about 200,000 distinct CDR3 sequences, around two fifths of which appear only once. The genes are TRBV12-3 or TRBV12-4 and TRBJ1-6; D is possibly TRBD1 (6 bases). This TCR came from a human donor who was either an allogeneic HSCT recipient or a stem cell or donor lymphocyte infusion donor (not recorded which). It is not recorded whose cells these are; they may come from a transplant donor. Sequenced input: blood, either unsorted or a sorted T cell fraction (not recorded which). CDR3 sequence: CASTFPGAGGSPLHF. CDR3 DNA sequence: TGTGCCAGCACCTTCCCAGGGGCGGGTGGTTCACCCCTCCACTTT.